The 21 T cell receptor beta chains reported below all come from one sample, sequenced in a study of blood T cell repertoires in COVID-19. The table came from immunoSEQ multiplex PCR; TCRdb's copy has only in-frame clones and leaves some out. The profile shows 300,000 to 500,000 clones, roughly 90% of them singletons. Sample: PBMCs or T cells enriched from blood (not recorded which). The source is a woman in her thirties with acute COVID-19.

This rearrangement joins TRBV28 to TRBJ1-2; D remains unclear. The CDR3 sequence is 14 residues long. V was shortened by 4 bases and J by 2 bases, with 11 bases between the two germline ends. Germline lookup yields CDR1 MDHEN and CDR2 SYDVKM. Written as DNA, the CDR3 is TGTGCCAGCAGTTCCCGGACGGGGAACTATGGCTACACCTTC. Translated, it gives CASSSRTGNYGYTF.

V and J are TRBV9 and TRBJ1-4, with 7 bases identical to TRBD1. The ends lost 4 bases at V and 7 bases at J; junction bases unmatched: 10. Germline V gene lookup returns CDR1 SGDLS and CDR2 YYNGEE. The CDR3 has 15 amino acids. The CDR3 DNA follows: TGTGCCAGCAGCACTAGGACAGGTGGGAGTGAAAAACTGTTTTTT. It is translated as CASSTRTGGSEKLFF.

The chain recombines TRBV18 with TRBJ1-6, with D possibly matching TRBD1 (6 bases). V was shortened by 2 bases and J by 0 bases, with 17 bases between the two germline ends. The CDR3 contains 19 residues. Germline V gene sequence: CDR1 KGHSH, CDR2 LQKENI. The CDR3: CASSPLTVQGSSYNSPLHF. As DNA, the CDR3 is TGTGCCAGCTCACCATTGACGGTCCAGGGGAGCTCCTATAATTCACCCCTCCACTTT.

The rearrangement joins TRBV15 to TRBJ1-5; 9 nucleotides agree with TRBD1. Germline CDR1 and CDR2: LNHNV and YYDKDF (reference sequence). The V gene end was trimmed by 3 bases and the J gene end by 7 bases; junction bases not matched to a gene: 7. This CDR3 region has 15 residues. The CDR3: CATSRPTGGGQPQHF. The CDR3 nucleotides read TGTGCCACCAGCAGGCCCACAGGGGGCGGACAGCCCCAGCATTTT. The full variable domain, in which reference TRBV15 and TRBJ1-5 provide the parts outside the CDR3, is DAMVIQNPRYQVTQFGKPVTLSCSQTLNHNVMYWYQQKSSQAPKLLFHYYDKDFNNEADTPDNFQSRRPNTSFCFLDIRSPGLGDTAMYLCATSRPTGGGQPQHFGDGTRLSIL.

The chain has TRBV3-1 (or the pseudogene TRBV3-2) and TRBJ2-2; no clear D gene. Deletions cut 0 bases from V and 0 bases from J, with 11 bases between. Germline V gene sequence: CDR1 LGHDT, CDR2 YNNKEL (reference sequence). This CDR3 region has 17 residues. CDR3 amino acids: CASSQDPRFANTGELFF. CDR3 bases: TGTGCCAGCAGCCAAGATCCCAGGTTTGCGAACACCGGGGAGCTGTTTTTT.

J is TRBJ1-1 and V is TRBV7-8; TRBD1 is a possible D gene (5 bases). The V end was cut by 3 bases, the J end by 6 bases, with 11 bases between. The CDR3 spans 13 residues. CDR1 is SGHVS, CDR2 FQNEAQ, per germline. This CDR3 reads CASSLAGTAEAFF. The CDR3 DNA is TGTGCCAGCAGCTTGGCGGGGACGGCTGAAGCTTTCTTT.

The V and J genes are TRBV5-1 and TRBJ1-4; TRBD1 is a possible D gene (5 bases). Germline V gives CDR1 SGHRS, CDR2 YFSETQ. V was trimmed by 2 bases and J by 7 bases, leaving 12 bases between them. The CDR3 extends over 14 amino acids. The CDR3, as DNA: TGCGCCAGCAGCTTTGCAGGGATGGTTGAAAAACTGTTTTTT. It yields the protein CASSFAGMVEKLFF.

The chain links TRBV5-1 to TRBJ1-2, with 8 bases fitting TRBD1. This CDR3 is built from 11 residues. Germline V gene sequence: CDR1 SGHRS, CDR2 YFSETQ. V lost 7 bases and J lost 4; bases outside the gene matches: 0. CDR3 loop: CASGTGYGYTF. CDR3 sequence (DNA): TGCGCCAGCGGGACAGGCTATGGCTACACCTTC.

The chain joins TRBV7-9 to TRBJ1-5, with 7 nucleotides matching TRBD1. Trimming took 5 bases from V and 6 from J; bases not matched to a gene: 4. The CDR3 totals 13 residues. Per germline, CDR1 SEHNR and CDR2 FQNEAQ (reference sequence). CDR3 DNA sequence: TGTGCCAGCAGCGCATCAGGGGGTCAGCCCCAGCATTTT. This encodes CASSASGGQPQHF. The entire variable domain, with the rest obtained from reference TRBV7-9 and TRBJ1-5, is as follows: DTGVSQNPRHKITKRGQNVTFRCDPISEHNRLYWYRQTLGQGPEFLTYFQNEAQLEKSRLLSDRFSAERPKGSFSTLEIQRTEQGDSAMYLCASSASGGQPQHFGDGTRLSIL.

J is TRBJ1-1 and V is TRBV20-1; the D is unclear. V dropped 0 bases and J dropped 7 bases, with 6 bases sitting between them. CDR1 and CDR2 (germline): DFQATT, SNEGSKA (reference sequence). CDR3 length: 11 residues. This CDR3 is CSARDEVEAFF. The CDR3 nucleotides are TGCAGTGCTAGAGATGAGGTTGAAGCTTTCTTT.

The chain joins TRBV7-2 to TRBJ2-3; D uncertain. Germline lookup yields CDR1 SGHTA and CDR2 FQGNSA. The V gene lost 8 bases and the J gene lost 2 bases, with 8 bases spanning the gap. The CDR3 sequence is 12 residues long. CDR3 sequence: CASSEVTDTQYF. The CDR3 DNA reads as TGTGCCAGCTCAGAGGTCACAGATACGCAGTATTTT.

V is TRBV29-1 and J is TRBJ2-1; TRBD2 matches 7 bases. The V gene end was trimmed by 0 bases and the J gene end by 5 bases; junction bases not matched to a gene: 13. The germline V gene encodes CDR1 SQVTM and CDR2 ANQGSEA. CDR3 length: 17 residues. The CDR3 coding sequence is TGCAGCGTTGAAGAACGGTCGGTCCTAGCGGTAGACAATGAGCAGTTCTTC. Its translation is CSVEERSVLAVDNEQFF.

The V call is TRBV5-8, the J call TRBJ2-4; 8 bases map to TRBD2. The germline gives CDR1 SGHTS, CDR2 YDEGEE. This CDR3 contains 15 residues. J gave up 4 bases and V 4 bases, and 7 bases lay outside the gene matches. CDR3: CASSRLSGGKNIQYF. CDR3 nucleotides: TGTGCCAGCAGCCGCTTGAGCGGGGGAAAAAACATTCAGTACTTC.

The rearrangement links TRBV10-3 to TRBJ2-1; TRBD2 matches 9 bases. V gave up 6 bases and J gave up 8 bases; unmatched junction bases: 11. Germline V gene data show CDR1 as ENHRY and CDR2 as SYGVKD. The CDR3 runs 15 residues. In DNA, the CDR3 is TGTGCCATCAGCCCCGGAGGCGGGGGGGCCGATGAGCAGTTCTTC. Residues: CAISPGGGGADEQFF.

The rearrangement links TRBV7-9 to TRBJ1-1; D not resolved. Trimming stripped 5 bases from V and 6 bases from J, with 13 bases between. In germline, CDR1 is SEHNR, CDR2 FQNEAQ (reference sequence). CDR3 length equals 13 residues. Here the CDR3 reads CASSPMRAPEAFF. In nucleotides, the CDR3 is TGTGCCAGCAGCCCCATGAGGGCCCCTGAAGCTTTCTTT.

The rearrangement uses TRBV5-1 and TRBJ1-1; D is possibly TRBD1 (6 bases). Germline CDR1 SGHRS, CDR2 YFSETQ. Trimming removed 4 bases at V and 11 bases at J, with 18 bases between. CDR3 size: 13 residues. CDR3 nucleotide sequence: TGCGCCAGCAGCCGGGGACAACCAGGACAGGCTTTCTTT. Residues: CASSRGQPGQAFF.

The J gene is TRBJ1-2, the V gene TRBV6-1, with D uncertain. The CDR3 length is 13 residues. Per the germline V gene, CDR1 is MNHNS and CDR2 is SASEGT. With 2 bases removed from V and 1 base from J, the gap between germline ends came to 5 bases. CDR3 sequence reads: CASSERGNYGYTF. The CDR3 nucleotides are TGTGCCAGCAGTGAACGGGGTAACTATGGCTACACCTTC.

This clone was seen a single time. This rearrangement joins TRBV7-2 to TRBJ1-3; possible D gene TRBD1, 5 bases. Germline CDR1 reads SGHTA; CDR2 reads FQGNSA. The CDR3 runs to 14 residues. Trimming removed 5 bases from V and 4 bases from J, with 12 bases in between. The CDR3 is CASSPSGRGNTIYF. The DNA of the CDR3 is TGTGCCAGCAGCCCCTCAGGGCGAGGAAACACCATATATTTT.

The J gene is TRBJ1-5, the V gene TRBV7-6; D is undetermined. CDR3 size: 15 residues. Germline CDR1 reads SGHVS; CDR2 reads FNYEAQ. Trimming removed 1 base from V and 0 bases from J, with 7 bases in between. The CDR3 sequence: CASSLEAYSNQPQHF. In nucleotides, the CDR3 is TGTGCCAGCAGCTTAGAAGCCTATAGCAATCAGCCCCAGCATTTT.

V gene TRBV30 combines with J gene TRBJ2-3; 12 nucleotides agree with TRBD2. CDR1 and CDR2 (germline): GTSNPN, SVGIG (reference sequence). The V gene end was trimmed by 5 bases and the J gene end by 5 bases; junction bases not matched to a gene: 5. The CDR3 extends over 14 amino acids. The DNA of the CDR3 is TGTGCCTGGCTAGCGGGGGGGCCCATAGATACGCAGTATTTT. Amino acids: CAWLAGGPIDTQYF.

The chain employs TRBV7-2 and TRBJ1-3; 7 bases map to TRBD1. The CDR3 length is 16 residues. Germline V lookup: CDR1 SGHTA, CDR2 FQGNSA. V dropped 4 bases and J dropped 3; count of bases not matched to a gene: 9. The chain's CDR3 is CASSSTGSMSGNTIYF. DNA for the CDR3: TGTGCCAGCAGCTCGACAGGGAGTATGAGTGGAAACACCATATATTTT.